Given below is one T cell receptor (beta chain) in context. Treatment denoted: around 19 received Ad26.COV2.S at low or high dose, single or two shots; about five received placebo; per-sample allocation not given. Day 63 after the first vaccine or placebo injection was the time point for sampling. The data were taken from a study of Ad26.COV2.S vaccination and SARS-CoV-2 variants. On the study more broadly: Enrolled in COV1001, the donor was in the Ad26.COV2.S trial arm, which received the vaccine.

Measured with immunoSEQ multiplex PCR; TCRdb has only the in-frame clones, and not every one. In the table there are about 680,000 clones, more than 80% of which are singletons. The CDR3 contains 16 residues. The germline V gene has CDR1 SQVTM and CDR2 ANQGSEA. Trimming removed 6 bases from V and 0 bases from J, with 20 bases in between. The sample here was peripheral blood, taken in a trial of Ad26.COV2.S vaccine versus placebo. This sequence was found in a person between 18 and 60 years old who received the Ad26.COV2.S COVID-19 vaccine or a placebo. The V call is TRBV29-1, the J call TRBJ1-1; D is possibly TRBD1 (5 bases). CDR3 DNA: TGCAGCGTCAAGGGTCCAGGGTGGGCGATGAACACTGAAGCTTTCTTT. Residues: CSVKGPGWAMNTEAFF.